The T cell receptor (beta chain) under discussion was sequenced for a study of cytomegalovirus exposure and HLA in healthy donors. 13 Jbeta primers and 60 Vbeta primers were used for the PCR. The data were produced by immunoSEQ multiplex PCR, yet TCRdb's version contains in-frame clones alone and is incomplete. The table has about 190,000 clones, around 85% seen once. Germline V gene data show CDR1 as LNHDA and CDR2 as SQIVND (reference sequence). The CDR3 is 18 residues long. The V gene end was trimmed by 3 bases and the J gene end by 1 base; junction bases not matched to a gene: 11. The genes are TRBV19 and TRBJ2-5; 10 positions match TRBD2. Sequencing was performed on PBMCs. The TCR comes from a man younger than 35 in good health and CMV-seronegative. This CDR3 is CASSILGLAGDFQETQYF. CDR3 DNA: TGTGCCAGTAGTATTTTAGGGCTAGCGGGAGACTTCCAAGAGACCCAGTACTTC.